Below, 27 T cell receptor beta chains from the same sample are listed, as sequenced in a study of CD8+ T cells in alopecia areata (dated by TCRdb to the late 2010s). Library preparation was by the immunoSEQ multiplex PCR assay. To provide template for TCR sequencing, every sample had RNA extracted and reverse transcribed into cDNA. Not all clones reach the TCRdb copy of this immuneACCESS table, which keeps in-frame sequences only. Checked studies attribute under half of the gap to unresolved V genes and leave the rest unexplained. The sample features around 300,000 clones, and none is a singleton. Roughly 1.2% of the sample is held by the ten biggest clonotypes. Cells from mouse cutaneous lymph nodes were pooled, stained for CD4, CD8alpha, NKG2D, NKG2ACE and other markers, and then sorted on a BD Influx. Source material: CD4+ T cells sorted from a lymph node. The receptor set was obtained from a C3H/HeJ mouse with alopecia areata. The MHC haplotype of this strain is H2-k.

This clone was found a few times. Gene names denote mouse genes. The sequence runs out 4 residues before the end of the CDR3; the remainder is reconstructed from the germline J gene. The chain carries TRBV13-3 and TRBJ1-1, with D perhaps matching TRBD1 (5 bases). V shed 5 bases and J shed 0 bases, with 11 bases lying between them. Germline values: CDR1 NNHDY, CDR2 SYVADS. The CDR3 is 14 amino acids. Partial CDR3 DNA: TGTGCCAGCAGAATGGACAATGCAAACACA. Amino acids: CASRMDNANT. The whole CDR3 protein is CASRMDNANTEVFF.

This clone showed up just a few times. The genes and germline here are from mouse. Read coverage stops 3 residues before the CDR3 terminus; the germline J gene supplies the remainder. The V and J genes are TRBV13-3 and TRBJ1-6; TRBD1 agrees at 7 bases. TRBJ1-6 is known as an ORF, though its function is uncertain. This CDR3 is 13 amino acids long. The germline gives CDR1 NNHDY, CDR2 SYVADS. V was pared by 4 bases and J by 10 bases, with 5 bases of the junction left unmatched. CDR3 bases read: TGTGCCAGCAGTCGACAGGGCAGGTCGCCC. This encodes CASSRQGRSP. The full CDR3 sequence reads CASSRQGRSPLYF.

This clone has a handful of counts. Gene and germline names: mouse. The read is 4 residues too short to cover the CDR3 end, so that end is filled in from the germline J gene. Other DNA variants within this sample encode the same CDR3. This sequence joins TRBV31 and TRBJ1-2; TRBD1 is a possible D gene (6 bases). CDR1 GKSSPN and CDR2 SITVG come from the germline V gene. V lost 0 bases and J lost 0, with 8 bases in between. CDR3 length: 14 residues. The sequenced CDR3 bases are TGTGCCTGGAGTCTGGGACAATCAAACTCC. Residues: CAWSLGQSNS. The full-length CDR3 reads as CAWSLGQSNSDYTF. The full variable domain, with the rest looked up from reference TRBV31 and TRBJ1-2, is AQTIHQWPVAEIKAVGSPLSLGCTIKGKSSPNLYWYWQATGGTLQQLFYSITVGQVESVVQLNLSASRPKDDQFILSTEKLLLSHSGFYLCAWSLGQSNSDYTFGSGTRLLVI.

This clone came up a few times. Gene names denote mouse genes. The sequenced fragment ends 4 residues before the CDR3 boundary, so the rest is inferred from the germline J gene. Within the sample, other DNA sequences also encode this same CDR3. The rearrangement links TRBV19 to TRBJ2-7, with 11 bases identical to TRBD1. Germline CDR1 FNHDT, CDR2 SITEND (reference sequence). This CDR3 has 15 amino acids. V gave up 4 bases and J gave up 3 bases; unmatched junction bases: 6. CDR3 residues: CASSPSGTGGYEQYF. CDR3 DNA, as far as it was read: TGTGCCAGCAGTCCTTCCGGGACAGGGGGCTAT.

There are many counts of this clone. These gene names are mouse names. The read comes to an end 4 residues before the CDR3 does, leaving the germline J gene to fill in the end. The identical CDR3 is also encoded by other nucleotide sequences in the sample. The chain uses TRBV19 and TRBJ2-3, with 8 bases lining up with TRBD2. J was trimmed by 0 bases and V by 0 bases; bases with no gene match: 3. The CDR3 loop spans 16 amino acids. Germline V gene data show CDR1 as FNHDT and CDR2 as SITEND (reference sequence). Incomplete CDR3 DNA: TGTGCCAGCAGTATAGCGGCTGGGGGGAGTGCAGAA. Protein product: CASSIAAGGSAE. The CDR3 reads in full as CASSIAAGGSAETLYF.

This clone has more than one count but fewer than ten. Gene names follow the mouse nomenclature. The read stops 4 residues short of the end of the CDR3; the missing end is completed from the germline J gene. The rearrangement uses TRBV13-1 and TRBJ2-4; TRBD2 agrees at 12 bases. Germline V gene lookup returns CDR1 NSHNY and CDR2 SYGAGN. The CDR3 has 15 residues. The junction had 3 bases not matched to a gene; V was cut back by 5 bases and J by 2 bases. Here the CDR3 reads CASRTGGAPQNTLYF. The CDR3 DNA, read in part, is TGTGCCAGCAGGACTGGGGGGGCGCCTCAAAAC.

On this clone: Mouse gene names apply. The CDR3 extends 4 residues past the end of the read, so its final part is completed from the germline J gene. V and J are TRBV1 and TRBJ2-5, with D possibly matching TRBD2 (6 bases). The CDR3 length is 15 residues. Germline CDR1 reads NSQYPW; CDR2 reads LRSPGD (reference sequence). The ends were cut back, 3 bases at V and 2 bases at J, with 12 bases in the middle. Incomplete CDR3 DNA: TGCACCTGCAGTGCCCCGGGACTTTCCCAAGAC. Amino acid sequence: CTCSAPGLSQD. The full CDR3 protein is CTCSAPGLSQDTQYF.

This clone showed up just a few times. Gene names are the mouse ones. The CDR3 is cut off 4 residues early in the read; its end comes from the germline J gene. The chain links TRBV19 to TRBJ2-3, with D perhaps matching TRBD1 (5 bases). The CDR3 spans 15 residues. V lost 7 bases to trimming and J lost 0 bases, with 15 bases between them. Germline values: CDR1 FNHDT, CDR2 SITEND (reference sequence). CDR3 region: CASLKTVSSAETLYF. CDR3 DNA, as far as it was read: TGTGCCAGCCTTAAGACAGTGTCTAGTGCAGAA.

This clone has just a few counts. Germline and genes here are mouse. The missing CDR3 end, 4 residues past where the read stops, is filled in from the germline J gene. The chain joins TRBV13-1 to TRBJ1-2; a weak D match, TRBD1 (5 bases). CDR1 and CDR2 from the germline V gene are NSHNY and SYGAGN. This CDR3 is built from 13 residues. Trimming shortened V by 4 bases and J by 4 bases, and 11 bases separated the two germline ends. The sequenced part of the CDR3 DNA is TGTGCCAGCAGTCCTTCAGGGATCTCC. It codes for CASSPSGIS. The full CDR3 sequence reads CASSPSGISDYTF.

This clone was recorded a few times. Gene names refer to mouse genes. The read terminates 4 residues before the CDR3 end, so the remaining end is supplied by the germline J gene. This sample also contains other DNA sequences that code for the same CDR3. The rearrangement links TRBV5 to TRBJ2-2, with D hard to call. CDR1 and CDR2 from the germline V gene are LGHNA and YNLKQL (reference sequence). Trimming took 0 bases from V and 5 from J, leaving 7 bases between them. This CDR3 is 14 amino acids long. The CDR3: CASSQDGGTGQLYF. CDR3 DNA, as far as it was read: TGTGCCAGCAGCCAAGATGGAGGGACCGGG.

This clone was seen only a few times. The listed genes are named as in mouse. The sequenced fragment ends 4 residues before the CDR3 boundary, so the rest is inferred from the germline J gene. This chain joins TRBV5 and TRBJ1-1; D gene unclear. The CDR3 is 15 residues long. The germline V gene encodes CDR1 LGHNA and CDR2 YNLKQL (reference sequence). The CDR3 spells CASSQDKPIRTEVFF. The sequenced CDR3 bases are TGTGCCAGCAGCCAAGATAAGCCAATAAGGACA.

Comments on this clone: Genes and germline come from the mouse. The read gets to within 4 residues of the CDR3 end, and the germline J gene fills in the rest. This chain connects TRBV5 to TRBJ2-1; D is perhaps TRBD2 (5 bases). Germline V CDR1 and CDR2: LGHNA, YNLKQL (reference sequence). Trimming took off 1 base at V and 0 bases at J, with 7 bases between the two ends. The CDR3 contains 15 residues. This CDR3 reads CASSQGTYNYAEQFF. CDR3 bases read: TGTGCCAGCAGCCAAGGGACTTATAACTATGCT.

Concerning this clone: Mouse names are used for the genes. The read finishes 4 residues shy of the CDR3 end, and the germline J gene is used to complete it. This chain uses TRBV1 with TRBJ2-5; the D is unclear. The ends were cut back, 3 bases at V and 3 bases at J, with 4 bases in the middle. The CDR3 extends over 12 amino acids. Germline assignment: CDR1 NSQYPW and CDR2 LRSPGD (reference sequence). CDR3 DNA (partial): TGCACCTGCAGTGCCAATCAAGAC. Protein: CTCSANQD. The CDR3 as a whole reads CTCSANQDTQYF.

The table lists this clone with a few counts. Germline and genes: mouse. With the read ending 4 residues before the CDR3 end, the germline J gene is used to fill in that end. The chain couples TRBV29 to TRBJ2-7; 9 bases agree with TRBD1. The trim removed 7 bases at V and 3 bases at J, leaving 1 base unmatched. This CDR3 contains 12 residues. Per germline, CDR1 MSHET and CDR2 SYDVDS. CDR3 DNA, as far as it was read: TGTGCTAGCACGACAGGGGGCTAT. Amino acids: CASTTGGY. The entire CDR3 reads CASTTGGYEQYF.

This clone turned up a few times. The listed genes are named as in mouse. The read terminates 4 residues before the CDR3 end, so the remaining end is supplied by the germline J gene. The rearrangement links TRBV12-2 to TRBJ2-5, with TRBD1 matching 11 bases. CDR1 is SGHLS and CDR2 is HYDKME in the germline V gene. CDR3 size: 15 residues. Here the CDR3 reads CASSRPGQGEDTQYF. Incomplete CDR3 DNA: TGTGCCAGCTCTCGCCCGGGACAGGGGGAAGAC.

This clone has just a few counts. Genes here carry mouse names. The missing CDR3 end, 4 residues past where the read stops, is filled in from the germline J gene. The chain combines TRBV13-1 with TRBJ1-1; a possible D gene is TRBD1 (5 bases). V was trimmed by 2 bases and J by 3 bases, leaving 11 bases between them. This CDR3 contains 14 residues. The germline V gene encodes CDR1 NSHNY and CDR2 SYGAGN. Incomplete CDR3 DNA: TGTGCCAGCAGTGACCCTCCGACAGACACA. Its protein product is CASSDPPTDT. The CDR3 in full is CASSDPPTDTEVFF.

This clone was detected only a few times. Gene names and germline refer to mouse. The CDR3 end falls 4 residues outside the read, so it is completed with the germline J gene. The rearrangement uses TRBV13-2 and TRBJ2-3, with 10 bases matching TRBD2. This CDR3 comprises 16 residues. J lost 0 bases, V lost 2 bases, and 3 bases had no gene match. Germline values: CDR1 NNHNN, CDR2 SYGAGS (reference sequence). The CDR3 protein is CASGDRGLGSAETLYF. CDR3 DNA (partial): TGTGCCAGCGGTGACAGGGGACTGGGGAGTGCAGAA.

Comment on this clone: Each gene name is a mouse one. The CDR3 end falls 4 residues outside the read, so it is completed with the germline J gene. V is TRBV13-2 and J is TRBJ2-5, with 11 nucleotides matching TRBD2. The ends lost 2 bases at V and 0 bases at J; junction bases unmatched: 8. This CDR3 contains 18 residues. CDR1 NNHNN and CDR2 SYGAGS come from the germline V gene (reference sequence). The CDR3 bases that were read are TGTGCCAGCGGTGACAGACCGGGACTGGGGGTTAACCAAGAC. This sequence encodes CASGDRPGLGVNQD. The CDR3 in full is CASGDRPGLGVNQDTQYF.

For this clone: All gene names here are mouse names. From the germline J gene comes the end of the CDR3, since the read stops 4 residues before it. The same CDR3 can be traced to other DNA sequences in this sample. This chain connects TRBV31 to TRBJ2-3, with D perhaps TRBD1 (7 bases). V lost 0 bases to trimming and J lost 1 base, with 11 bases between them. There are 15 residues in the CDR3. From germline, CDR1 is GKSSPN and CDR2 SITVG. The sequenced CDR3 bases are TGTGCCTGGAGTCTAGGGGGCGCCGGTGCAGAA. Its translation: CAWSLGGAGAE. The whole CDR3 is CAWSLGGAGAETLYF.

There are a few counts of this clone. The genes and germline here are from mouse. With the read ending 4 residues before the CDR3 end, the germline J gene is used to fill in that end. In the same sample, other DNA sequences code for this CDR3. The chain recombines TRBV31 with TRBJ2-1; 10 bases line up with TRBD1. V was pared by 2 bases and J by 3 bases, with 1 base of the junction left unmatched. The CDR3 totals 14 residues. Germline V lookup: CDR1 GKSSPN, CDR2 SITVG. The CDR3 is CAWSRTGGYAEQFF. The CDR3 bases that were read are TGTGCCTGGAGTAGGACAGGGGGCTATGCT. The variable domain in full, with the rest retrieved from reference TRBV31 and TRBJ2-1, is AQTIHQWPVAEIKAVGSPLSLGCTIKGKSSPNLYWYWQATGGTLQQLFYSITVGQVESVVQLNLSASRPKDDQFILSTEKLLLSHSGFYLCAWSRTGGYAEQFFGPGTRLTVL.

This clone came up a few times. Any gene name here is a mouse gene name. The read ends 4 residues early relative to the CDR3; the germline J gene fills the gap. The chain joins TRBV5 to TRBJ2-3; TRBD1 might be the D (6 bases). This CDR3 has 17 amino acids. Germline V lookup: CDR1 LGHNA, CDR2 YNLKQL (reference sequence). Trimming cost V 0 bases and J 1 base, with 14 bases left between them. Incomplete CDR3 DNA: TGTGCCAGCAGCCAAGAGTCGGGGACATGGGGTGCAGAA. Encoded protein: CASSQESGTWGAE. The full CDR3 is CASSQESGTWGAETLYF.

On this clone itself: The gene names given are mouse names. The CDR3 end is not reached by the read, which stops 4 residues before it; the germline J gene fills it in. The rearrangement joins TRBV31 to TRBJ2-1, with 12 bases identical to TRBD2. Germline CDR1 and CDR2: GKSSPN and SITVG. This CDR3 region has 15 residues. With V trimmed by 3 bases and J by 6 bases, 6 bases remained unmatched. The DNA read from the CDR3 is TGTGCCTGGAGCTCCGGGACTGGGGGGAGTGCT. Its translation is CAWSSGTGGSA. The full CDR3 protein is CAWSSGTGGSAEQFF.

There are a few counts of this clone. Each gene name is a mouse one. The CDR3 goes on 4 residues after the read ends, and that part is filled in from the germline J gene. The chain joins TRBV13-1 to TRBJ1-2, with D unclear. CDR1 and CDR2 from the germline V gene are NSHNY and SYGAGN. The CDR3 runs 14 residues. V lost 0 bases, J lost 2 bases, and 8 bases lay in between. CDR3 sequence reads: CASSDAVANSDYTF. The covered CDR3 bases are TGTGCCAGCAGTGATGCAGTAGCCAACTCC.

In this sample, this clone turned up a few times. Here the gene names and germline are mouse. From the germline J gene comes the end of the CDR3, since the read stops 4 residues before it. Other DNA sequences from this sample encode an identical CDR3 as well. The chain combines TRBV17 with TRBJ2-5; 7 bases map to TRBD2. The CDR3 extends over 15 amino acids. The V segment lost 0 bases and the J segment 3 bases; nucleotides outside the gene matches: 3. Germline CDR1 and CDR2: MNHDT and YYDKIL. The sequenced CDR3 bases are TGTGCTAGCAGTAGAGATTTGGGGGGACAAGAC. As protein: CASSRDLGGQD. The entire CDR3 protein reads CASSRDLGGQDTQYF.

Comments on this clone: Here the gene names and germline are mouse. The read comes to an end 4 residues before the CDR3 does, leaving the germline J gene to fill in the end. This sample also contains other DNA sequences that code for the same CDR3. J is TRBJ2-5 and V is TRBV5; D gene unclear. Between the trimmed V and J ends, which lost 0 bases and 3 bases, there was a span of 4 bases. CDR1 and CDR2 (germline): LGHNA, YNLKQL (reference sequence). The CDR3 has 13 residues. CDR3: CASSQETQDTQYF. The sequenced part of the CDR3 DNA is TGTGCCAGCAGCCAAGAAACACAAGAC.

This clone was seen only a few times. Germline and genes: mouse. The read finishes 4 residues shy of the CDR3 end, and the germline J gene is used to complete it. Other DNA sequences in this sample translate to the same CDR3. The V and J genes are TRBV5 and TRBJ1-1; 8 bases agree with TRBD1. The CDR3 extends over 14 amino acids. The germline CDR1 and CDR2 sequences are LGHNA and YNLKQL (reference sequence). V dropped 3 bases and J dropped 1; count of bases not matched to a gene: 1. The DNA read from the CDR3 is TGTGCCAGCAGCCAGGGGACAGGAAACACA. The encoded protein is CASSQGTGNT. The full CDR3 protein is CASSQGTGNTEVFF.

As regards this clone: The germline and genes are mouse ones. The CDR3 region is CASSERGHQDTQYF. CDR3 DNA, as far as it was read: TGTGCCAGCAGTGAAAGGGGACATCAAGAC. V gene TRBV13-1 combines with J gene TRBJ2-5, with D tentatively TRBD1 (6 bases). The read terminates 4 residues before the CDR3 end, so the remaining end is supplied by the germline J gene. The germline V gene has CDR1 NSHNY and CDR2 SYGAGN. The CDR3 is made up of 14 amino acids. V was pared by 2 bases and J by 3 bases, with 10 bases between.